This T cell receptor (beta chain) stems from a study of response to subunit inactivated influenza vaccine. The study's findings and limits: Only a handful of new T cells, the authors suggested, are recruited with each seasonal influenza vaccination.

The CDR3 extends over 14 amino acids. Germline CDR1 is MGHRA and CDR2 is YSYEKL. Trimming cost V 4 bases and J 4 bases; bases outside gene matches: 5. TCRdb re-called the RT-PCR reads through MiXCR, storing one row per CDR3 protein. The sample holds some 190,000 distinct CDR3 sequences, around 15% seen once. With regard to this clonotype: Its specificity is unknown.

The TCR comes from a man aged 50 or older who received an inactivated influenza vaccine. The chain links TRBV4-1 to TRBJ2-7, with 9 bases fitting TRBD2. Sequencing used CD8+ T cells sorted from PBMCs, obtained 5 days after vaccination. As DNA, the CDR3 is TGCGCCAGCAGCCCCGGACTAGCGCTGTACGAGCAGTACTTC. It codes for CASSPGLALYEQYF.